The TCR beta chain under discussion was sequenced for a study of cytotoxic CD8 clonotypes in ibrutinib-treated CLL. For the study at large: Outcomes included around 24 partial and 2 complete responses; after median 68 months, roughly 15 stayed remitted and 12 progressed. Once patients had received a median around 12 months of treatment, range 6 to 36, response samples were obtained. General study results and limits: Public clonotypes were rare and shrank or held steady on treatment. Baseline levels were approached again at progression, after clonality had risen at ibrutinib response.

Worth noting for this clone: Its target is not known.

From germline, CDR1 is LGHNT and CDR2 FRNRAP. The V end was cut by 6 bases, the J end by 8 bases, with 13 bases between. The CDR3 contains 12 residues. The repertoire was sequenced with immunoSEQ multiplex PCR; TCRdb's copy has only in-frame clones and lacks some. The table includes over 15,000 clones, 81% detected once. The input for sequencing was PBMCs, taken before ibrutinib treatment. V and J are TRBV12-5 and TRBJ1-2; no clear D. The sequence was collected from a human donor with chronic lymphocytic leukemia. The CDR3 loop is CASGERYSGYTF. CDR3 nucleotides: TGTGCTAGTGGCGAAAGATATTCGGGCTACACCTTC.